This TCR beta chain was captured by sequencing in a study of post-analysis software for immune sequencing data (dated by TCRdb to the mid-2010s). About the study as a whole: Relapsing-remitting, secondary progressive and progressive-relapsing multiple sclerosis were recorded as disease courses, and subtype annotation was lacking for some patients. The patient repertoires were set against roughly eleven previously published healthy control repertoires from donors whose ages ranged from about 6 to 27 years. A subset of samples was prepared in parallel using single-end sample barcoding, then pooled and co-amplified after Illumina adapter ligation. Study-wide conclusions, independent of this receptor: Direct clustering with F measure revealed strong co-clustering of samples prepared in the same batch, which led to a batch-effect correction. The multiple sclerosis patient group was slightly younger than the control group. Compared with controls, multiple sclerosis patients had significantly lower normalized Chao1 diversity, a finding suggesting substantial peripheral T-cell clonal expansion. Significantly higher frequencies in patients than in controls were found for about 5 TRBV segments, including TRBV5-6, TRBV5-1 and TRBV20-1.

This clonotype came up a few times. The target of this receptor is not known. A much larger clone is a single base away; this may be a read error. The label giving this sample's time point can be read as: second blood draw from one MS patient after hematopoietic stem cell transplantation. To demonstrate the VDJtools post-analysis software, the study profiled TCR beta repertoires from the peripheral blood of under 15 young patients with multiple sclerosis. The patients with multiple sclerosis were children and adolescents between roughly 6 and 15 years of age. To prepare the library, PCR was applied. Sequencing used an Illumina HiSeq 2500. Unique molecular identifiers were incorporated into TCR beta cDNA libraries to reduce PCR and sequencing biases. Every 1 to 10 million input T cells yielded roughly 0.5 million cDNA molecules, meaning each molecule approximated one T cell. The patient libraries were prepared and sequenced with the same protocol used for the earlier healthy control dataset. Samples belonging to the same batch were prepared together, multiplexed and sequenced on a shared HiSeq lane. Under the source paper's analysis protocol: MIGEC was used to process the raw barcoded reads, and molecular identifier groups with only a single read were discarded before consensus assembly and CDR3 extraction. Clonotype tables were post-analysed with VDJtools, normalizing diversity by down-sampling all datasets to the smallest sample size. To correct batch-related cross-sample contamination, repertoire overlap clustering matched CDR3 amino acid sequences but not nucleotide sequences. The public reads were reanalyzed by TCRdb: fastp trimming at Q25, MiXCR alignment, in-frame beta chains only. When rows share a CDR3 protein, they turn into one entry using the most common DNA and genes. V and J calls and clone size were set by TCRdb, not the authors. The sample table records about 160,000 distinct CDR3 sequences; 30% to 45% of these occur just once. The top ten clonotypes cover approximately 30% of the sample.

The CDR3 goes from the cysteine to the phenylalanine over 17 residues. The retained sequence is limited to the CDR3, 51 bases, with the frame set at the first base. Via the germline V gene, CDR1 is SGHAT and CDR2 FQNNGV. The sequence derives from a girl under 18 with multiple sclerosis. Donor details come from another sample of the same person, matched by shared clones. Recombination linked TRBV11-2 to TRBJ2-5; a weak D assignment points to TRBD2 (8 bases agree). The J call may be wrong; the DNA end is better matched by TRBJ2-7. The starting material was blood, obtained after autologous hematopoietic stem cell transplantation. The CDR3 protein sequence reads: CASSPGRGQGTCYEQYF. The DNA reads TGTGCCAGCAGCCCCGGGAGGGGGCAGGGGACCTGTTACGAGCAGTACTTC.